In this sample, the clone carrying this TCR beta chain turned up many times. An end of the junction does not agree with germline; a read error may underlie this. The data belong to a study of T cells in Graves' hyperthyroidism and ophthalmopathy. With duration under 3 months, ophthalmopathy was active: Clinical Activity Score at least 3, NOSPECS at least 4. Uncontrolled infection, other autoimmune disease, pregnancy and lactation each barred patients from inclusion. Amplified TCR beta CDR3 regions came from RNA transcripts. When the TCR CDR3 underwent first-round RT-PCR, the HTBI primer set was used. TCRdb analysed the multiplex PCR reads with MiXCR anew, one entry per CDR3 protein. The sample contains fewer than 400,000 distinct CDR3 sequences, more than 13% of which appear only once. The CDR3 is 13 amino acids. Looked up from germline, CDR1 is SEHNR and CDR2 is FQNEAQ (reference sequence).

The sequence came from a man aged 45 to 65 with Graves' ophthalmopathy. The chain recombines TRBV7-9 with TRBJ2-6; D unresolved. Sequences were obtained from blood. The chain's CDR3 is CASILSGANVLTF. CDR3 sequence (DNA): TGTGCCAGCATCTTATCTGGGGCCAACGTCCTGACTTTC. Using reference TRBV7-9 and TRBJ2-6 for the parts outside the CDR3, the full variable domain is DTGVSQNPRHKITKRGQNVTFRCDPISEHNRLYWYRQTLGQGPEFLTYFQNEAQLEKSRLLSDRFSAERPKGSFSTLEIQRTEQGDSAMYLCASILSGANVLTFGAGSRLTVL.